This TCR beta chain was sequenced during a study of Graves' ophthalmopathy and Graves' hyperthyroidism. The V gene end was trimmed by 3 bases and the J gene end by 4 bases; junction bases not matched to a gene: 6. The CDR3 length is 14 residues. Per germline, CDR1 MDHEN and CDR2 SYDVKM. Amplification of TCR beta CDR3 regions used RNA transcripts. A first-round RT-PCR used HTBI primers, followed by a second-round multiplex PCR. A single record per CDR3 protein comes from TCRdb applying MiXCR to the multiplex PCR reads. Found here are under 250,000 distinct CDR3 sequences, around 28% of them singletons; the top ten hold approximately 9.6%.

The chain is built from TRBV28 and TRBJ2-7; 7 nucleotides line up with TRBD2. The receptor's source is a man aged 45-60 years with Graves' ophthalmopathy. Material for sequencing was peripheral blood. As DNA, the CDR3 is TGTGCCAGCAGTTTGGGGGGGATAGGGTACGAGCAGTACTTC. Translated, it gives CASSLGGIGYEQYF.